This TCR beta chain was obtained from a study of technical replicates of blood from a few donors. The repertoire was sequenced with immunoSEQ multiplex PCR; TCRdb's copy has only in-frame clones and lacks some. The sample consists of 74,000 or so clones, 80% to 95% of them appearing once. Germline CDR1 and CDR2: SGHNT and YYREEE (reference sequence). The CDR3 consists of 15 residues. Trimming at V came to 3 bases and at J to 5 bases, leaving 6 bases not matched to a gene. Specimen: T cells isolated from PBMCs. This chain uses TRBV5-4 with TRBJ2-7, with 12 nucleotides matching TRBD1. The sequence was collected from a human donor in good health. The CDR3 loop is CASSSTGQGANEQYF. In DNA, the CDR3 is TGTGCCAGCAGCTCGACGGGACAGGGGGCAAACGAGCAGTACTTC.